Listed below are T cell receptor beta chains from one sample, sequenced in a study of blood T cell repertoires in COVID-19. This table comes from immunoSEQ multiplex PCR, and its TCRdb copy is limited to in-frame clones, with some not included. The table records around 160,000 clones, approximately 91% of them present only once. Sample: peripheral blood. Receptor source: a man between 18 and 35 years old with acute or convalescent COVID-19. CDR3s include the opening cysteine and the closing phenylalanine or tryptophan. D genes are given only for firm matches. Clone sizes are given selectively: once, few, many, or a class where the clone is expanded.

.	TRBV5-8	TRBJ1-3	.	CASSLARDGASGNTIYF	TGTGCCAGCAGCTTGGCGCGGGACGGCGCCTCTGGAAACACCATATATTTT
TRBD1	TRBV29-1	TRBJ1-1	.	CSVARYVQGADEAFF	TGCAGCGTTGCAAGGTATGTACAGGGGGCCGATGAAGCTTTCTTT
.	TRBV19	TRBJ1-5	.	CASSNEGYSNQPQHF	TGTGCCAGTAGTAACGAGGGTTATAGCAATCAGCCCCAGCATTTT
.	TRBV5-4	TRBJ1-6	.	CASSPTSGTSNSPLHF	TGTGCCAGCAGCCCAACCTCGGGGACTTCTAATTCACCCCTCCACTTT
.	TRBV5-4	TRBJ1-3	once	CASSPGLTGNTIYF	TGTGCCAGCAGCCCGGGACTGACTGGAAACACCATATATTTT
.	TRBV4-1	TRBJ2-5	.	CASSQTGETQYF	TGCGCCAGCAGCCAAACGGGAGAGACCCAGTACTTC
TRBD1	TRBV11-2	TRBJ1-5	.	CASSNEGGPSNQPQHF	TGTGCCAGCAGTAATGAAGGGGGCCCTAGCAATCAGCCCCAGCATTTT
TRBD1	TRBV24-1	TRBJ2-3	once	CATSDTDRGTDTQYF	TGTGCCACCAGTGATACGGACAGGGGAACAGATACGCAGTATTTT
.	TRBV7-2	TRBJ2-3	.	CASSREVLTDTQYF	TGTGCCAGCAGCAGGGAGGTCCTCACAGATACGCAGTATTTT
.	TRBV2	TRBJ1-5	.	CASKLFSNQPQHF	TGTGCCAGCAAACTCTTTTCCAATCAGCCCCAGCATTTT
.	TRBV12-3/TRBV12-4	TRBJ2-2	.	CASSFRGTGELFF	TGTGCCAGCAGTTTTCGGGGCACCGGGGAGCTGTTTTTT
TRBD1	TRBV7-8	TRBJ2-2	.	CASSSDREKPGELFF	TGTGCCAGCAGCTCCGACAGGGAGAAGCCCGGGGAGCTGTTTTTT
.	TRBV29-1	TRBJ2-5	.	CSLGVQETQYF	TGCAGCCTGGGAGTCCAAGAGACCCAGTACTTC
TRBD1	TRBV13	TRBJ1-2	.	CASNLLEGQNIYGYTF	TGTGCCAGCAACCTTTTAGAGGGACAGAACATCTACGGCTACACCTTC
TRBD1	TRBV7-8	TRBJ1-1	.	CASSWGQGTEAFF	TGTGCCAGCAGCTGGGGACAGGGAACTGAAGCTTTCTTT
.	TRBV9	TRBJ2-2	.	CASQGNTGELFF	TGTGCCAGCCAGGGGAACACCGGGGAGCTGTTTTTT
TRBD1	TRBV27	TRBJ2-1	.	CASSTDRKFF	TGTGCCAGCAGTACGGACAGGAAGTTCTTC
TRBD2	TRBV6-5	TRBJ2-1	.	CASTTGGEQFF	TGTGCCAGCACCACCGGGGGGGAGCAGTTCTTC
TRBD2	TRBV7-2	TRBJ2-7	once	CASSARTSGNREQYF	TGTGCCAGCAGCGCCCGGACTAGCGGGAACCGCGAGCAGTACTTC
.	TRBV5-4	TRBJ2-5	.	CASSLPSGHRGETQYF	TGTGCCAGCAGCTTGCCCTCAGGCCATAGGGGGGAGACCCAGTACTTC
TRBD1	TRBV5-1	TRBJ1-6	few	CASAELTGGSPLHF	TGCGCCAGCGCAGAGTTGACAGGGGGTTCACCCCTCCACTTT
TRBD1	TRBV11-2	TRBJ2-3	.	CASSVGTGITDTQYF	TGTGCCAGCAGCGTTGGGACAGGGATCACAGATACGCAGTATTTT
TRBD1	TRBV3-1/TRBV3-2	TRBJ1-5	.	CASSQALTGFGNQPQHF	TGTGCCAGCAGCCAAGCCTTGACAGGGTTTGGCAATCAGCCCCAGCATTTT
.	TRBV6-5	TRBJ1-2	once	CASRPLNGYGYTF	TGTGCCAGCAGACCTCTCAACGGCTATGGCTACACCTTC
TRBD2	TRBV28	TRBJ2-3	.	CASSPTSGPSTDTQYF	TGTGCCAGCAGTCCCACTAGCGGGCCAAGCACAGATACGCAGTATTTT
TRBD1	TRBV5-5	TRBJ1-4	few	CASSPYRGNEKLFF	TGTGCCAGCAGCCCCTACAGGGGCAATGAAAAACTGTTTTTT
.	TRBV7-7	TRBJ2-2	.	CASSPDSADTGELFF	TGTGCCAGCAGCCCGGACAGCGCGGACACCGGGGAGCTGTTTTTT
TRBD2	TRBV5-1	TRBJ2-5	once	CASSLGASGGSGAGETQYF	TGCGCCAGCAGCTTGGGGGCTAGCGGGGGCTCGGGAGCGGGAGAGACCCAGTACTTC
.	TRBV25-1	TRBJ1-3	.	CASSEYGDSGNTIYF	TGTGCCAGCAGTGAATATGGAGACTCTGGAAACACCATATATTTT
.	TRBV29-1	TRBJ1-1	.	CSGVARGGNTEAFF	TGCAGCGGTGTCGCGCGGGGTGGGAACACTGAAGCTTTCTTT
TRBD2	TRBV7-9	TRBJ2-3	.	CASSSPGGRGANTDTQYF	TGTGCCAGCAGCTCCCCAGGAGGGCGGGGGGCCAACACAGATACGCAGTATTTT